Listed here is a single TCR beta chain. Clones were sequenced by immunoSEQ multiplex PCR, and TCRdb holds only the in-frame ones, with some missing. This table has roughly 100,000 clones, roughly 95% appearing once. The sample is drawn from a study of technical replicates of blood from several donors. Trimming took off 3 bases at V and 3 bases at J, with 9 bases between the two ends. The CDR3 sequence is 14 residues long. The germline V gene encodes CDR1 MDHEN and CDR2 SYDVKM. The sample was T cells isolated from PBMCs. This sequence was found in a human donor in good health. The chain uses TRBV28 and TRBJ1-5, with no clear D. The CDR3 nucleotides are TGTGCCAGCAGTTTGGTCGAGTTCAATCAGCCCCAGCATTTT. Amino acids: CASSLVEFNQPQHF.